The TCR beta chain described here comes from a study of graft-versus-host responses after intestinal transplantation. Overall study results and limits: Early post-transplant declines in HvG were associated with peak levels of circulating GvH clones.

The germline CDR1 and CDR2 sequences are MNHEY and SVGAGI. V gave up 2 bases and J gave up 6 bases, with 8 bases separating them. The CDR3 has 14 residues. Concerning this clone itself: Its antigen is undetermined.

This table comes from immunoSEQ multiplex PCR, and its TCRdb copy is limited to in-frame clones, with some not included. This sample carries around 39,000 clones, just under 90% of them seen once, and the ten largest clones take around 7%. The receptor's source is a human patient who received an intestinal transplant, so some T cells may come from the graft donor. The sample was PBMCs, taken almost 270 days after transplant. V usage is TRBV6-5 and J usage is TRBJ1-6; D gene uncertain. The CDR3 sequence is CASSYVAANSPLHF. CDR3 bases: TGTGCCAGCAGTTACGTAGCAGCTAATTCACCCCTCCACTTT.